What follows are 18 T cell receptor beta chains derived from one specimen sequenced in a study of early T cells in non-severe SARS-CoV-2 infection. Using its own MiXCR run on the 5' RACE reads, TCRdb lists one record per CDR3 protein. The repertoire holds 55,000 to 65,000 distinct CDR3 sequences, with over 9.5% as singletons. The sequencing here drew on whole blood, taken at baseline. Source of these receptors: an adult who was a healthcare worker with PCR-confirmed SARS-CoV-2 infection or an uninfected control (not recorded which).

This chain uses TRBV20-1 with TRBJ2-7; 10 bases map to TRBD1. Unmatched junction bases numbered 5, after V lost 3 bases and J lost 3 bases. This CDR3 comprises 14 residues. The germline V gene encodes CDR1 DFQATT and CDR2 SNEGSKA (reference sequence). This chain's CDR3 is CSARRQGALYEQYF. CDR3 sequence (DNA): TGCAGTGCTAGGAGACAGGGGGCGCTCTACGAGCAGTACTTC.

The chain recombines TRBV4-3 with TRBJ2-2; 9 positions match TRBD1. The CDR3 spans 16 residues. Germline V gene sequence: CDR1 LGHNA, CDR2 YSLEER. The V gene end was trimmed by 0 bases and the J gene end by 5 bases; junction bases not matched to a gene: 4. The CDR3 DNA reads TGCGCCAGCAGCCAAGACAGGACAGGGGTAACCGGGGAGCTGTTTTTT. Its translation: CASSQDRTGVTGELFF.

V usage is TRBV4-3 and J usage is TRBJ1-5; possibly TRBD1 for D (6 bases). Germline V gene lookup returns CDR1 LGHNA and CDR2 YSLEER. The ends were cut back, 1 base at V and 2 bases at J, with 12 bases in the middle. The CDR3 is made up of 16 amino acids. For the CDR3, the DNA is TGCGCCAGCAGCCAAGCTTACTCAGGGGGCAATCAGCCCCAGCATTTT. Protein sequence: CASSQAYSGGNQPQHF.

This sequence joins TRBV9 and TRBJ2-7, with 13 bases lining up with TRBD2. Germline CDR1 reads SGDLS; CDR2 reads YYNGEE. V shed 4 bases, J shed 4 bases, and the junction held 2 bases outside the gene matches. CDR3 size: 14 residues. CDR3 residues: CASSTSGRAYEQYF. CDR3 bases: TGTGCCAGCAGCACTAGCGGGAGGGCTTACGAGCAGTACTTC.

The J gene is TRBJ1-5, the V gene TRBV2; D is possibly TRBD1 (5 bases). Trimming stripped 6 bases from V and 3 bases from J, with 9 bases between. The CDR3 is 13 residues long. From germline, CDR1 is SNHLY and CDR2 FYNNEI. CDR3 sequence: CASRGTYNQPQHF. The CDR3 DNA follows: TGTGCCAGCAGGGGGACTTACAATCAGCCCCAGCATTTT.

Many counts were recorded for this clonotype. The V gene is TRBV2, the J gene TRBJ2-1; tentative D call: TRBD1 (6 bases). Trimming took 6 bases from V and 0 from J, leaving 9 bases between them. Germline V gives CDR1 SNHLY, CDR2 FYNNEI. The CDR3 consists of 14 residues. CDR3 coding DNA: TGTGCCAGCAGAGACAGGAGCTCCTACAATGAGCAGTTCTTC. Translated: CASRDRSSYNEQFF. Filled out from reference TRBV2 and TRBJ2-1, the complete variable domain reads EPEVTQTPSHQVTQMGQEVILRCVPISNHLYFYWYRQILGQKVEFLVSFYNNEISEKSEIFDDQFSVERPDGSNFTLKIRSTKLEDSAMYFCASRDRSSYNEQFFGPGTRLTVL.

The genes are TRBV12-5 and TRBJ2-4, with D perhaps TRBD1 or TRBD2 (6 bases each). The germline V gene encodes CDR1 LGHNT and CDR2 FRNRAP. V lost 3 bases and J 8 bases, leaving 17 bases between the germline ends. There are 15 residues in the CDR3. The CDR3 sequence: CASGFLGGKGHIQYF. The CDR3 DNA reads TGTGCTAGTGGTTTCCTAGGGGGGAAGGGGCACATTCAGTACTTC.

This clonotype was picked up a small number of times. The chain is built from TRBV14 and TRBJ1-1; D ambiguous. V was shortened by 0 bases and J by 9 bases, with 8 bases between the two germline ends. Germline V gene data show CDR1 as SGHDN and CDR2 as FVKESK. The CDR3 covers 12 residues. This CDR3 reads CASSQEGSKAFF. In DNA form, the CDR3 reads TGTGCCAGCAGCCAAGAAGGGTCGAAAGCTTTCTTT.

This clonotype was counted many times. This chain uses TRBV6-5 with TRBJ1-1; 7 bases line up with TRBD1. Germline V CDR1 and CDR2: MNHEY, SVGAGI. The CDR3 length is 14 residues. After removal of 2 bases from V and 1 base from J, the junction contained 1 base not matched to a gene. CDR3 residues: CASSYDRANTEAFF. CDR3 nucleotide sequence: TGTGCCAGCAGTTACGACAGGGCGAACACTGAAGCTTTCTTT.

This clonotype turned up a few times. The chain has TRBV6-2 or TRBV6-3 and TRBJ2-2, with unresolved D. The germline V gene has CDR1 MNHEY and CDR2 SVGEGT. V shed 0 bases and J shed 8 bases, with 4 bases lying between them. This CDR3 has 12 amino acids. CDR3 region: CASSYSWGELFF. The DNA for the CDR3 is TGTGCCAGCAGTTACTCGTGGGGGGAGCTGTTTTTT.

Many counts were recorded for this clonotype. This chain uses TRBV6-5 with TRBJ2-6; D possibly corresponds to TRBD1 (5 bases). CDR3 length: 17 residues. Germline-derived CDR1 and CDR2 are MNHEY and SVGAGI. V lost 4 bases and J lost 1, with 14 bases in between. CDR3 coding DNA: TGTGCCAGCAGTTTAAATAGGGGCCTATCTGGGGCCAACGTCCTGACTTTC. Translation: CASSLNRGLSGANVLTF.

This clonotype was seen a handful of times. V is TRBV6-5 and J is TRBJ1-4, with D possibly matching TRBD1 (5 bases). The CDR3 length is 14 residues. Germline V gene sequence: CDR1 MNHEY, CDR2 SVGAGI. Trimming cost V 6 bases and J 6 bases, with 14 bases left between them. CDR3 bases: TGTGCCAGCAGGTTAGACAGTAACGATGAAAAACTGTTTTTT. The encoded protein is CASRLDSNDEKLFF.

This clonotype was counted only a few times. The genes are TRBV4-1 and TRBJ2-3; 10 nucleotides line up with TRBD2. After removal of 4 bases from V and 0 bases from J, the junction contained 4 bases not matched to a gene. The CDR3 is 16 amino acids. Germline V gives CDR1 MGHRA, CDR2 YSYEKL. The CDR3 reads CASSLLAGTSTDTQYF. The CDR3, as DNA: TGCGCCAGCAGCCTACTAGCGGGAACCAGCACAGATACGCAGTATTTT.

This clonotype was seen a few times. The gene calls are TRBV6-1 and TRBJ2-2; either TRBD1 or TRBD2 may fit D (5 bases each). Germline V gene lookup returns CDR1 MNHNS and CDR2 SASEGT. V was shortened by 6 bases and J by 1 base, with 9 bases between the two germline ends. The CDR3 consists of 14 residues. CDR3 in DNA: TGTGCCAGCAGGGGGGTACTGAACACCGGGGAGCTGTTTTTT. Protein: CASRGVLNTGELFF.

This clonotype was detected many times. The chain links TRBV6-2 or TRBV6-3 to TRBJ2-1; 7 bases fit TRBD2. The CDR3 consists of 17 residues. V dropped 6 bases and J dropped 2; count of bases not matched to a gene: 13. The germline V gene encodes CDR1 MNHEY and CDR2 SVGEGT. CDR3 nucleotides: TGTGCCAGCAGACCTATACTAGCGCCGTCTCCCTACAATGAGCAGTTCTTC. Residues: CASRPILAPSPYNEQFF.

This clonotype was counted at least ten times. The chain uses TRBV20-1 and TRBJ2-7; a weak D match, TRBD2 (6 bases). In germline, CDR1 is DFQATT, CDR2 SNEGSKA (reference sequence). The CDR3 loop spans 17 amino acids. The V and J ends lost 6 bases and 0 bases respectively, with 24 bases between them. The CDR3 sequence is CSANHLAAGRSSYEQYF. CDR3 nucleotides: TGCAGTGCCAATCACCTTGCAGCGGGCCGTAGCTCCTACGAGCAGTACTTC.

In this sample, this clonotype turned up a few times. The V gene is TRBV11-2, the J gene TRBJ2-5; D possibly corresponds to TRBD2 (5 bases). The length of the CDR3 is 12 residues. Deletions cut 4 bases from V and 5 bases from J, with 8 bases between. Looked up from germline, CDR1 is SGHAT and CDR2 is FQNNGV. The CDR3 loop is CASSYGGETQYF. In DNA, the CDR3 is TGTGCCAGCAGCTACGGCGGGGAGACCCAGTACTTC.

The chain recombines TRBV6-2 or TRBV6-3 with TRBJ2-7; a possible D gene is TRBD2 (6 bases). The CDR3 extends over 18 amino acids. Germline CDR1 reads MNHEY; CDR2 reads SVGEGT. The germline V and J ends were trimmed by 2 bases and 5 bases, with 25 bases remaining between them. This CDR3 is CASSYPPLVAGSLDEQYF. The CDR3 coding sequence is TGTGCCAGCAGTTACCCCCCCCTCGTTGCGGGGTCTCTGGACGAGCAGTACTTC.